This T cell receptor beta chain was recovered during a study of T cell changes during pregnancy in multiple sclerosis. This table comes from immunoSEQ multiplex PCR, and its TCRdb copy is limited to in-frame clones, with some not included. Altogether tens of thousands of clones are present, 91% being singletons, with the ten largest covering over 0.7%. Looked up from germline, CDR1 is SGHTA and CDR2 is FQGNSA. The V and J ends lost 3 bases and 7 bases respectively, with 13 bases between them. The CDR3 consists of 14 residues. This clonotype was obtained from a female donor with multiple sclerosis, enrolled in a pregnancy study. The gene calls are TRBV7-2 and TRBJ1-5; no firm D call. The specimen comprised peripheral blood, sampled before pregnancy. The CDR3 loop is CASSFGGRNQPQHF. DNA of the CDR3: TGTGCCAGCAGCTTTGGAGGGAGGAACCAGCCCCAGCATTTT.